These 2 T cell receptor beta chains originate from one sample sequenced in a study of blood T cell repertoires in COVID-19. The method was immunoSEQ multiplex PCR; TCRdb's version includes in-frame clones alone and lacks a portion of them. The table records tens of thousands of clones, around 91% of them present only once. Material: peripheral blood. These TCRs come from a woman aged 60 to 75 with active COVID-19.

The V and J genes are TRBV5-5 and TRBJ2-5, with 7 bases lining up with TRBD1. The V and J ends lost 0 bases and 1 base, in that order; junction bases with no gene match: 6. The CDR3 extends over 16 amino acids. In germline, CDR1 is SGHKS, CDR2 YYEKEE (reference sequence). Here the CDR3 DNA reads TGTGCCAGCAGCTTGGCCCTAGGGACAGTCCAAGAGACCCAGTACTTC. This gives the protein CASSLALGTVQETQYF.

The sample holds one count of this clone. The V call is TRBV7-8, the J call TRBJ2-1; 10 positions match TRBD2. Per germline, CDR1 SGHVS and CDR2 FQNEAQ. This CDR3 is 15 amino acids long. With V trimmed by 6 bases and J by 0 bases, 2 bases remained unmatched. Written as DNA, the CDR3 is TGTGCCAGCAGGGCTAGCGGGGGCTCCTACAATGAGCAGTTCTTC. Translated, it gives CASRASGGSYNEQFF.